The present TCR beta chain was sequenced within a study of blood T cell repertoires in COVID-19. Study-level information: Samples taken during acute and convalescent COVID-19 were collected in the United States, Italy and Spain.

Trimming left V 2 bases short and J 7 bases short, with 15 bases between. The CDR3 runs to 15 residues. Germline V gene lookup returns CDR1 MNHEY and CDR2 SMNVEV (reference sequence). Sequenced by immunoSEQ multiplex PCR; TCRdb stores in-frame clones only, minus some. The sample has under 300,000 clones; about 90% are singletons. The V and J genes are TRBV27 and TRBJ2-1; TRBD2 is a possible D gene (6 bases). The sequence was collected from a woman aged 25 to 39 with COVID-19, enrolled during active disease. Sequenced sample: peripheral blood. CDR3 nucleotides: TGTGCCAGCAGTTTAGCGGGGCGGGTGCGGAATGAGCAGTTCTTC. It encodes CASSLAGRVRNEQFF.